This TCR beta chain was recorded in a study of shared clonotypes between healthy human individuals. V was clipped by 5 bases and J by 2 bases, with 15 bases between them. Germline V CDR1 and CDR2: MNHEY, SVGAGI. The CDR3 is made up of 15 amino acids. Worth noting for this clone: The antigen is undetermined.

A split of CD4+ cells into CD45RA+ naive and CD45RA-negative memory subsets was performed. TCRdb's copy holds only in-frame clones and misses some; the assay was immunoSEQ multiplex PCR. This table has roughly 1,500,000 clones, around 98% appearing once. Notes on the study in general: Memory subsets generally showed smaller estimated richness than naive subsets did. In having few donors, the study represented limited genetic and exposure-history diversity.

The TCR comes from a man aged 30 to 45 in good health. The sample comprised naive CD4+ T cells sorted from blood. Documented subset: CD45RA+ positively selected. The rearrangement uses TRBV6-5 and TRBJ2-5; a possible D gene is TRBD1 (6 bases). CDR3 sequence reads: CASSPGQTIQETQYF. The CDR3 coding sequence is TGTGCCAGCAGTCCCGGACAGACAATACAAGAGACCCAGTACTTC.